The rows below give T cell receptor beta chains drawn from one sample of a study of post-analysis software for immune sequencing data. One entry per CDR3 protein, called by TCRdb with MiXCR from the PCR reads. The data contain fewer than 850,000 distinct CDR3 sequences, roughly 27% of them singletons. Input material: blood. Source of these receptors: a girl aged 5-17 years with multiple sclerosis. Both conserved end residues are part of each CDR3. Each record gives: D gene, J gene, V gene, clone size, CDR3 DNA, CDR3 protein. D genes are given only for firm matches. The listing skips clone size in some rows; elsewhere it reads once, few, many or a size class.

d_gene: .; j_gene: TRBJ1-1; v_gene: TRBV9; abundance: .; CDR3nt: TGTGCCAGCAGCGTAGGCGGGACACCGAACACTGAAGCTTTCTTT; CDR3aa: CASSVGGTPNTEAFF
d_gene: .; j_gene: TRBJ2-1; v_gene: TRBV20-1; abundance: .; CDR3nt: TGCAGTGCTAGAATCACTAGAGACAATGAGCAGTTCTTC; CDR3aa: CSARITRDNEQFF
d_gene: .; j_gene: TRBJ2-3; v_gene: TRBV7-2; abundance: .; CDR3nt: TGTGCCAGCAGCCTATGGGACTTCTCGATAACCGTTACAGATACGCAGTATTTT; CDR3aa: CASSLWDFSITVTDTQYF
d_gene: TRBD1; j_gene: TRBJ2-7; v_gene: TRBV2; abundance: .; CDR3nt: TGTGCCAGCAGTAATCCCGGACAGGGGGTCCACGAGCAGTACTTC; CDR3aa: CASSNPGQGVHEQYF
d_gene: TRBD1; j_gene: TRBJ2-7; v_gene: TRBV20-1; abundance: .; CDR3nt: TGCAGTGCTAGCTCTAGGGGGACAGTCGGCGAGCAGTACTTC; CDR3aa: CSASSRGTVGEQYF
d_gene: .; j_gene: TRBJ1-5; v_gene: TRBV7-2; abundance: few; CDR3nt: TGTGCCAGCAGCCCCACCCGACCGACCCGGCAGCCCCAGCATTTT; CDR3aa: CASSPTRPTRQPQHF
d_gene: TRBD1; j_gene: TRBJ2-7; v_gene: TRBV7-2; abundance: .; CDR3nt: TGTGCCAGCAGCTCTATGGCGGCAGGGGGCGCCGAGCAGTACTTC; CDR3aa: CASSSMAAGGAEQYF
d_gene: TRBD2; j_gene: TRBJ2-1; v_gene: TRBV2; abundance: once; CDR3nt: TGTGCCAGCAGTGGACTAGCGTTTGAGCAGTTCTTC; CDR3aa: CASSGLAFEQFF
d_gene: .; j_gene: TRBJ1-4; v_gene: TRBV20-1; abundance: few; CDR3nt: TGCAGTGCTAGGGACGGGAGAGAAAAACTGTTTTTT; CDR3aa: CSARDGREKLFF
d_gene: .; j_gene: TRBJ1-4; v_gene: TRBV28; abundance: .; CDR3nt: TGTGCCAGCAGTTTACAGGGGTTCGTCCGGAGTGAAAACCTGTTTTTT; CDR3aa: CASSLQGFVRSENLFF
d_gene: .; j_gene: TRBJ1-1; v_gene: TRBV7-9; abundance: .; CDR3nt: TGTGCCAGCGGGTTTGGGGGATCTGAAGCTTTCTTT; CDR3aa: CASGFGGSEAFF
d_gene: TRBD2; j_gene: TRBJ2-3; v_gene: TRBV10-3; abundance: .; CDR3nt: TGTGCCACCGCGACCCGAGCGGGGGGGAGGAGCACAGATACGCAGTATTTT; CDR3aa: CATATRAGGRSTDTQYF
d_gene: .; j_gene: TRBJ1-5; v_gene: TRBV6-5; abundance: few; CDR3nt: TGTGCCAGCAGTCCCGCAGGATATAGCAATCAGCCCCAGCATTTT; CDR3aa: CASSPAGYSNQPQHF
d_gene: .; j_gene: TRBJ2-3; v_gene: TRBV9; abundance: few; CDR3nt: TGTGCCAGCAGCGGCGAGGGGGGGGCGGTCACAGATACGCAGTATTTT; CDR3aa: CASSGEGGAVTDTQYF